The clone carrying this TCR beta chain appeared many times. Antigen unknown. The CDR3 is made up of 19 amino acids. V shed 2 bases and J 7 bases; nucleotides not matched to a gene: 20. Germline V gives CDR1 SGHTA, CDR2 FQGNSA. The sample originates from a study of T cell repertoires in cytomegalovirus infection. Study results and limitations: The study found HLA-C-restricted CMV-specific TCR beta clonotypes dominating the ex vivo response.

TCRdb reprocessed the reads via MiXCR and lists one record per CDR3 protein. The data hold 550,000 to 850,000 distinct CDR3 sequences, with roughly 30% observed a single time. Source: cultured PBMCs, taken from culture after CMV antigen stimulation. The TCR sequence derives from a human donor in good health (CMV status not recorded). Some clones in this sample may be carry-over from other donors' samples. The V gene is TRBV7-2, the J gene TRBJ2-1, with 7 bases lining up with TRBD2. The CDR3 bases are TGTGCCAGCAGCTTAACGTCTGAGGTTGTGGCGGGAGAATGGAATGAGCAGTTCTTC. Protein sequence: CASSLTSEVVAGEWNEQFF.